This entry is about one T cell receptor (beta chain). Its antigen remains unknown. The source of the sample is a study of a mutant IDH1 vaccine in newly diagnosed glioma. Time point meaning: week 11, during vaccination. It was 300 ug of mutant IDH1 20-mer peptide that made up each vaccine dose, given with topical imiquimod. Germline loops: CDR1 SGHRS, CDR2 YFSETQ. This CDR3 has 14 amino acids. J lost 5 bases, V lost 0 bases, and 5 bases had no gene match. Using immunoSEQ multiplex PCR, the repertoire was profiled, and TCRdb retains in-frame clones only, with some absent. Here the sample spans around 130,000 clones, 80% being singletons.

The source is a middle-aged man with glioma. This sequence joins TRBV5-1 and TRBJ2-7; 7 bases map to TRBD1. Sequenced material: PBMCs, taken from a glioma patient whose treatment included an IDH1 peptide vaccine. The CDR3 is CASSLATGNNEQYF. CDR3 coding DNA: TGCGCCAGCAGCTTGGCGACAGGGAACAACGAGCAGTACTTC.